The clone carrying this T cell receptor (beta chain) was seen many times. TCRdb recomputed calls from the RT-PCR reads with MiXCR, one row per CDR3 protein. The data hold more than 550,000 distinct CDR3 sequences, with approximately 10% observed a single time. This sample is part of a study of response to subunit inactivated influenza vaccine. V was trimmed by 6 bases and J by 6 bases, leaving 11 bases between them. The CDR3 runs to 13 residues. In addition, the sample was reused for a study of T cells expressing NK-cell markers. That work adds: UMIs were included in TCR beta cDNA generated by 5'RACE template switching. Investigators obtained TCR beta repertoires from sorted CD3+CD56+NKG2C+, CD3+CD56+NKG2C- and CD3+CD56-NKG2C+ T cells. Seven donors tested HCMV-seropositive and one tested seronegative among the eight sequenced.

The specimen was PBMCs from blood, collected on the day of vaccination. The rearrangement uses TRBV12-3 or TRBV12-4 and TRBJ2-2; D might be TRBD1 (6 bases). This clonotype originated in a man over 45 who received an inactivated influenza vaccine. The CDR3 loop reads CASSPPGAGELFF. Here the CDR3 DNA reads TGTGCCAGCAGCCCCCCAGGGGCCGGGGAGCTGTTTTTT.